These T cell receptor beta chains were read from a single sample in a study of T cell responses to AZD1222 COVID-19 vaccine. Method: immunoSEQ multiplex PCR; TCRdb's copy keeps in-frame clones and lacks some. This table has about 45,000 clones, around 80% appearing once. Specimen: peripheral blood, collected on day 0 of AZD1222 vaccination. These receptors were obtained from an adult in good health. The CDR3 runs from the conserved cysteine through the conserved F or W. The D gene is left open where the match is weak. Clone size is shown for a subset of rows, as once, few, many or a class of expanded clone.

>TRBV18|once|TRBJ2-7|NA
CASSPLRIEATFRSKDEQYF
TGTGCCAGCTCACCACTCCGCATTGAGGCGACTTTTCGATCAAAGGACGAGCAGTACTTC
>TRBV5-1|few|TRBJ1-1|NA
CASSLDAGRVNTEAFF
TGCGCCAGCAGCTTGGACGCCGGTAGGGTCAACACTGAAGCTTTCTTT
>TRBV20-1|NA|TRBJ2-7|NA
CSASGTPGPSYEQYF
TGCAGTGCTAGTGGGACACCAGGCCCATCCTACGAGCAGTACTTC
>TRBV5-1|NA|TRBJ2-1|NA
CASSEWRGANNEQFF
TGCGCCAGCAGTGAGTGGAGGGGGGCCAACAATGAGCAGTTCTTC
>TRBV5-4|NA|TRBJ2-7|NA
CASSLHPGPSYEQYF
TGTGCCAGCAGCCTGCATCCGGGACCCTCCTACGAGCAGTACTTC
>TRBV6-5|NA|TRBJ1-2|NA
CASSSPRTATNYGYTF
TGTGCCAGCAGTTCCCCTCGGACGGCAACTAACTATGGCTACACCTTC
>TRBV5-4|NA|TRBJ2-2|TRBD2
CASSPGGGYTGELFF
TGTGCCAGCAGCCCCGGGGGGGGGTACACCGGGGAGCTGTTTTTT
>TRBV18|NA|TRBJ1-5|TRBD1
CASSPGTGHNQPQHF
TGTGCCAGCTCACCAGGGACAGGGCACAATCAGCCCCAGCATTTT
>TRBV27|medium-sized|TRBJ2-2|NA
CAGGHPNTGELFF
TGTGCCGGGGGACACCCGAACACCGGGGAGCTGTTTTTT
>TRBV3-1/TRBV3-2|NA|TRBJ1-6|NA
CASSTLPGLGSSPLHF
TGTGCCAGCAGCACCCTACCAGGGTTGGGTAGTTCACCCCTCCACTTT
>TRBV10-3|NA|TRBJ1-5|NA
CAISELETGGQPQHF
TGTGCCATCAGTGAGCTAGAGACGGGCGGTCAGCCCCAGCATTTT
>TRBV12-3/TRBV12-4|NA|TRBJ2-7|NA
CASSDEKEQYF
TGTGCCAGCAGTGACGAAAAGGAGCAGTACTTC
>TRBV19|NA|TRBJ1-4|NA
CASSTQRQVAEKLFF
TGTGCCAGTAGTACCCAACGACAGGTTGCTGAAAAACTGTTTTTT